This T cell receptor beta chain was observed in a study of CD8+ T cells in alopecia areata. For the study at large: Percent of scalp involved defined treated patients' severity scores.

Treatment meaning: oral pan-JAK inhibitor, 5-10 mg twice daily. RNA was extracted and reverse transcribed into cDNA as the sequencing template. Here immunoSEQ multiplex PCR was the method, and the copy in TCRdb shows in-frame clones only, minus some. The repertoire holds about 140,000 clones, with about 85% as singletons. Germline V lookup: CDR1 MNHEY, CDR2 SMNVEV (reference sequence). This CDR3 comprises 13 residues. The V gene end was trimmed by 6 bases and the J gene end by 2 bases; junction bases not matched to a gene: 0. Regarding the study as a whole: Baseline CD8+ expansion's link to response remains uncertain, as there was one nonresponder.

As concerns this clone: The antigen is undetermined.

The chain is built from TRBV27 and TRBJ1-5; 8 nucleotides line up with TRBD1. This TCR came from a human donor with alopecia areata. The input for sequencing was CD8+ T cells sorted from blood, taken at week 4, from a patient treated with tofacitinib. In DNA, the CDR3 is TGTGCCAGCAGGGGACAGGGCAATCAGCCCCAGCATTTT. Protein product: CASRGQGNQPQHF.